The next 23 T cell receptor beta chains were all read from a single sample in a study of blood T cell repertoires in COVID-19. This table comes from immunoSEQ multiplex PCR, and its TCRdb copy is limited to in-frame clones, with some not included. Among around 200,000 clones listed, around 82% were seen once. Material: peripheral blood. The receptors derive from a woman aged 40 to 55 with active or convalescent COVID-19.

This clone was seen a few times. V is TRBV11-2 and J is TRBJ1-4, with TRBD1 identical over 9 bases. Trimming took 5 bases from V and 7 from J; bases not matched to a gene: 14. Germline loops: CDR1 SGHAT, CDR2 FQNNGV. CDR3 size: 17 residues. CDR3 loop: CASSTWKQGALGEKLFF. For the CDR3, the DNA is TGTGCCAGCAGCACGTGGAAACAGGGGGCTTTAGGTGAAAAACTGTTTTTT.

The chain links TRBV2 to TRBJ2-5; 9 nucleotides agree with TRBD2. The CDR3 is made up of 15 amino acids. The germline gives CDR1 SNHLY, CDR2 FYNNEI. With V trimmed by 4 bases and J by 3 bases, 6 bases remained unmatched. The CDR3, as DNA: TGTGCCAGCAGTGTGGGCGGGGGGGCCGAAGAGACCCAGTACTTC. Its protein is CASSVGGGAEETQYF.

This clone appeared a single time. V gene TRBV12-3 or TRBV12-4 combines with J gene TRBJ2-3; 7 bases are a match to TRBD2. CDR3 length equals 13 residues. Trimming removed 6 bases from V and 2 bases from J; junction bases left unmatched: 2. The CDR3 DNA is TGTGCCAGCAGGAGCGGGGTCACAGATACGCAGTATTTT. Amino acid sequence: CASRSGVTDTQYF.

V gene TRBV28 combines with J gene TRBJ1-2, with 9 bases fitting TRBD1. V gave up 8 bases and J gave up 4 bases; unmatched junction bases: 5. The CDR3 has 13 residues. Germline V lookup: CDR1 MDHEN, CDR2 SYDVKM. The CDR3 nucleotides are TGTGCCAGCCAGGGACAGGGAGCCTATGGCTACACCTTC. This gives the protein CASQGQGAYGYTF.

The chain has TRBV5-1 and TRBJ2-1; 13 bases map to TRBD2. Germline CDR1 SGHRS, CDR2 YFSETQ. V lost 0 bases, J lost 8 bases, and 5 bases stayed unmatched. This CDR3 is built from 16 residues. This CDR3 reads CASSLGTSGGFDEQFF. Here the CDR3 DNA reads TGCGCCAGCAGCTTGGGGACTAGCGGGGGATTCGATGAGCAGTTCTTC.

CDR3 nucleotide sequence: TGTGCCAGCAGCTTAGCTCCACGGGACACCTCCTACAATGAGCAGTTCTTC. This gives the protein CASSLAPRDTSYNEQFF. The chain joins TRBV7-6 to TRBJ2-1, with TRBD1 as a possible D gene (6 bases). Germline lookup yields CDR1 SGHVS and CDR2 FNYEAQ. V lost 0 bases to trimming and J lost 0 bases, with 12 bases between them. The CDR3 loop spans 17 amino acids.

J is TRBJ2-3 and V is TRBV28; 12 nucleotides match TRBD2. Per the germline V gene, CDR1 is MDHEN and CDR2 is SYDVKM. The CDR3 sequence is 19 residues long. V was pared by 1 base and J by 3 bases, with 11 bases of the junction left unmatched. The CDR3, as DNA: TGTGCCAGCAGTTTATACCTACGACTAGCGGGGGAGATGACAGATACGCAGTATTTT. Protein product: CASSLYLRLAGEMTDTQYF.

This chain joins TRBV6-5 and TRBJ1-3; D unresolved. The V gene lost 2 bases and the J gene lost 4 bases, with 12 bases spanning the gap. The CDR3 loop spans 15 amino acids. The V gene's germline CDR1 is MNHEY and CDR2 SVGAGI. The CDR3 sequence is CASSYRDHSGNTIYF. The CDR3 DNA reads TGTGCCAGCAGTTACCGGGATCACTCCGGAAACACCATATATTTT.

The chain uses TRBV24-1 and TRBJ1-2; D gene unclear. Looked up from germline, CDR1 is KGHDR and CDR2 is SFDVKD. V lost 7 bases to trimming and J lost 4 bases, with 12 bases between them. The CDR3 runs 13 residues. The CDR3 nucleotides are TGTGCCACCAGCCAGGAGGAAGTCTATGGCTACACCTTC. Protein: CATSQEEVYGYTF.

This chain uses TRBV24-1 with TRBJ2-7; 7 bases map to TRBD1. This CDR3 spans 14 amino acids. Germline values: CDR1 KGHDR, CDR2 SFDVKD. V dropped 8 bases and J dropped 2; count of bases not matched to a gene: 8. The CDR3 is CATTMGQGAYEQYF. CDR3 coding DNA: TGTGCCACCACCATGGGGCAGGGGGCCTACGAGCAGTACTTC.

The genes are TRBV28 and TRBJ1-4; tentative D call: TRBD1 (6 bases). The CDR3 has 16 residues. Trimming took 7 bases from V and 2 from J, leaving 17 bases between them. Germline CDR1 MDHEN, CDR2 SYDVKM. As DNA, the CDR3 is TGTGCCAGCATCGCGACTCAGGGGCTTACTAATGAAAAACTGTTTTTT. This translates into CASIATQGLTNEKLFF.

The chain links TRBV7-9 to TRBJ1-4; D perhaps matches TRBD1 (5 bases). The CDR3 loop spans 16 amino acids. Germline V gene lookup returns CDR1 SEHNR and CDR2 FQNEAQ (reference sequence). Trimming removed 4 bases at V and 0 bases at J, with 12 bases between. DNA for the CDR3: TGTGCCAGCAGCTCCCCGTCGGGGGCAACTAATGAAAAACTGTTTTTT. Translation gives CASSSPSGATNEKLFF.

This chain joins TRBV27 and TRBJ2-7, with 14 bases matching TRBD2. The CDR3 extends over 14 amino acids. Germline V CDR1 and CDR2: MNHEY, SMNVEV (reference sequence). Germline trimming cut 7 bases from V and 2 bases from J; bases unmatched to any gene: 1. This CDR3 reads CASMGLAGAYEQYF. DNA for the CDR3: TGTGCCAGCATGGGACTAGCGGGAGCCTACGAGCAGTACTTC.

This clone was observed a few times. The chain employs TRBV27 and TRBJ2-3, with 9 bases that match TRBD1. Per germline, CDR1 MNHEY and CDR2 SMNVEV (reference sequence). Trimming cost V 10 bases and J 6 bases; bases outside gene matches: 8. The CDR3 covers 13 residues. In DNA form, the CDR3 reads TGTGCCACCTCGAGGGACAGGGCGGATACGCAGTATTTT. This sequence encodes CATSRDRADTQYF.

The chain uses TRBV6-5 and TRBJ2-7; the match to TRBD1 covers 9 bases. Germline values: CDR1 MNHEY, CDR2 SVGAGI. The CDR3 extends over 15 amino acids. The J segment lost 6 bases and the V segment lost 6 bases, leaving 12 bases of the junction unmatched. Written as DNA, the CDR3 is TGTGCCAGCAGATCGTCGGGACAGGGTTCATCCGAGCAGTACTTC. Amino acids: CASRSSGQGSSEQYF.

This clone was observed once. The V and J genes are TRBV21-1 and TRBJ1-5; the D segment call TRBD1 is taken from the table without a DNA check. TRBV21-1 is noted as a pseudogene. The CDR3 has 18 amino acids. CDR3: CASSKPRRHRPSDQPQHF. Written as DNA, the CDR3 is TGTGCCAGCAGCAAGCCCAGGCGGCACAGGCCCTCGGATCAGCCCCAGCATTTT.

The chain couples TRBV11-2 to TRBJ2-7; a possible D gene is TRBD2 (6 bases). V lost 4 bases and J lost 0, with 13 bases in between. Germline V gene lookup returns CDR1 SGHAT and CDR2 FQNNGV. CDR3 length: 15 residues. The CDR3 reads CASSSGVLLSYEQYF. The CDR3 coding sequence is TGTGCCAGCAGCTCGGGGGTCCTACTCTCCTACGAGCAGTACTTC. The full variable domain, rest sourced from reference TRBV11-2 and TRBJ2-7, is EAGVAQSPRYKIIEKRQSVAFWCNPISGHATLYWYQQILGQGPKLLIQFQNNGVVDDSQLPKDRFSAERLKGVDSTLKIQPAKLEDSAVYLCASSSGVLLSYEQYFGPGTRLTVT.

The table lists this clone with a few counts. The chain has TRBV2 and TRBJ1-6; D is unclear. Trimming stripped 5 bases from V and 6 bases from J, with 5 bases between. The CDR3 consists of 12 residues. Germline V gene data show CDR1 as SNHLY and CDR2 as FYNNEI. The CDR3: CASSRGNSPLHF. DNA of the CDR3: TGTGCCAGCAGTCGGGGTAATTCACCCCTCCACTTT.

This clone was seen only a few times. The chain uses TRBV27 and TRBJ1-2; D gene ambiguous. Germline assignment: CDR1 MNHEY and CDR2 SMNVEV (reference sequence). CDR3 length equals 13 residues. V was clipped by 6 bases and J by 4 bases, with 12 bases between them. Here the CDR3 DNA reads TGTGCCAGCAGCCCAACCGGGATCTATGGCTACACCTTC. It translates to CASSPTGIYGYTF.

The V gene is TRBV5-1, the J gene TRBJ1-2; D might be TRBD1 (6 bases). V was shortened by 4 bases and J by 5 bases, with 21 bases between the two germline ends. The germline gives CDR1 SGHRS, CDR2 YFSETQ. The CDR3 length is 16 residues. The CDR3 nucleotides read TGCGCCAGCAGCCAACACCGGGAGGGGGAGATGTATGGCTACACCTTC. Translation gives CASSQHREGEMYGYTF.

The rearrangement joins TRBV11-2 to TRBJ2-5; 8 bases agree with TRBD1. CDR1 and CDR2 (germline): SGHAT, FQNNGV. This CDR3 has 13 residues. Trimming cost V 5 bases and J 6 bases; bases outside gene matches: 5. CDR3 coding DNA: TGTGCCAGCAGCCCGGGGACAGGACAGACCCAGTACTTC. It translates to CASSPGTGQTQYF.

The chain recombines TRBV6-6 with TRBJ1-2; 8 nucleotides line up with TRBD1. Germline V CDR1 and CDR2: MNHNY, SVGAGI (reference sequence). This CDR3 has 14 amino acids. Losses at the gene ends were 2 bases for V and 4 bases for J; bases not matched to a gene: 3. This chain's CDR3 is CASSYLDRGYGYTF. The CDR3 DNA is TGTGCCAGCAGTTACCTCGACAGGGGCTATGGCTACACCTTC.

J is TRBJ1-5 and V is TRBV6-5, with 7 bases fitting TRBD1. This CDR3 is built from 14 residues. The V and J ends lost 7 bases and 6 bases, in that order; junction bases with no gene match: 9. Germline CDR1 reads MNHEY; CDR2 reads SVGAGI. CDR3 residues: CASTPRQGGQPQHF. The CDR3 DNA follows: TGTGCCAGCACTCCAAGACAGGGAGGTCAGCCCCAGCATTTT.